This passage covers 21 T cell receptor beta chains from one sample sequenced in a study of blood T cell repertoires in COVID-19. Sequenced by immunoSEQ multiplex PCR; TCRdb stores in-frame clones only, minus some. The table records around 70,000 clones, over 80% of them present only once. The specimen sequenced was peripheral blood. The receptors were gathered from a human donor in a cohort sampled during active COVID-19.

This chain links TRBV7-2 with TRBJ1-1, with D maybe TRBD1 (6 bases). In germline, CDR1 is SGHTA, CDR2 FQGNSA. The CDR3 is made up of 14 amino acids. The germline V and J ends were trimmed by 7 bases and 3 bases, with 15 bases remaining between them. In nucleotides, the CDR3 is TGTGCCAGCACCTCGGGGGGGCGCGACACTGAAGCTTTCTTT. Translation: CASTSGGRDTEAFF.

The V gene is TRBV20-1, the J gene TRBJ2-3; D remains unclear. V shed 0 bases and J shed 10 bases, with 5 bases lying between them. Germline CDR1 and CDR2: DFQATT and SNEGSKA (reference sequence). The CDR3 runs 10 residues. The CDR3 DNA reads as TGCAGTGCTAGAGAGAGTGCGCAGTATTTT. Protein product: CSARESAQYF.

This chain connects TRBV10-1 to TRBJ2-3, with 9 bases lining up with TRBD2. Germline loops: CDR1 WNHNN, CDR2 SYGVQD (reference sequence). V was pared by 3 bases and J by 5 bases, with 6 bases of the junction left unmatched. The CDR3 contains 15 residues. The CDR3 region has the DNA TGCGCCAGCAGTGAAGAGCGGGGGGCTCGAGATACGCAGTATTTT. This encodes CASSEERGARDTQYF.

This clone has a handful of counts. This rearrangement joins TRBV19 to TRBJ2-1; 14 nucleotides agree with TRBD2. CDR3 length: 16 residues. V dropped 3 bases and J dropped 7; count of bases not matched to a gene: 5. Germline V gene data show CDR1 as LNHDA and CDR2 as SQIVND (reference sequence). The CDR3 DNA follows: TGTGCCAGTAGTATTCAGGGGACTAGCGGGAGAAATGAGCAGTTCTTC. Translating gives CASSIQGTSGRNEQFF.

The chain has TRBV18 and TRBJ1-1; tentative D call: TRBD1 (5 bases). The CDR3 length is 15 residues. From germline, CDR1 is KGHSH and CDR2 LQKENI. V gave up 2 bases and J gave up 1 base, with 11 bases separating them. The DNA for the CDR3 is TGTGCCAGCTCACCATTCGGCCAGGGGAACACTGAAGCTTTCTTT. Protein: CASSPFGQGNTEAFF.

The chain employs TRBV4-2 and TRBJ1-1; the D gene is possibly TRBD1 (6 bases). Trimming left V 4 bases short and J 2 bases short, with 17 bases between. Germline values: CDR1 LGHNA, CDR2 YNFKEQ. This CDR3 is 16 amino acids long. The CDR3 DNA sequence: TGTGCCAGCAGCCTGGTCACAGGGCAGTTTAACACTGAAGCTTTCTTT. This encodes CASSLVTGQFNTEAFF.

This clone has a handful of counts. The V call is TRBV7-2, the J call TRBJ1-3, with D unresolved. CDR3 length: 14 residues. Germline V gene sequence: CDR1 SGHTA, CDR2 FQGNSA. Between the trimmed V and J ends, which lost 4 bases and 0 bases, there was a span of 7 bases. CDR3 sequence: CASSWEFSGNTIYF. The CDR3 region has the DNA TGTGCCAGCAGCTGGGAGTTCTCTGGAAACACCATATATTTT.

The rearrangement uses TRBV21-1 and TRBJ2-5; the table's D gene call, TRBD2, was not cross checked with the DNA. TRBV21-1 is reported as a pseudogene. The CDR3 is 13 residues long. The CDR3 region is CASSKVEIETQYF. Written as DNA, the CDR3 is TGTGCCAGCAGCAAAGTGGAGATTGAGACCCAGTACTTC.

In regard to this clone: The junction differs from germline at one of its ends, possibly a read error. The chain uses TRBV5-8 and TRBJ1-2; maybe TRBD1 (5 bases). This CDR3 contains 14 residues. Germline V gives CDR1 SGHTS, CDR2 YDEGEE. CDR3 sequence reads: CASRLAGPNYGYTF. CDR3 nucleotide sequence: TGTGCCAGCAGGTTGGCAGGGCCTAACTATGGCTACACCTTC. The entire variable domain, with the rest obtained from reference TRBV5-8 and TRBJ1-2, is as follows: EAGVTQSPTHLIKTRGQQATLRCSPISGHTSVYWYQQALGLGLQFLLWYDEGEERNRGNFPPRFSGRQFPNYSSELNVNALELEDSALYLCASRLAGPNYGYTFGSGTRLTVV.

The chain couples TRBV19 to TRBJ2-1; a weak D match, TRBD1 (5 bases). The CDR3 consists of 15 residues. V was trimmed by 5 bases and J by 2 bases, leaving 13 bases between them. CDR1 and CDR2 from the germline V gene are LNHDA and SQIVND (reference sequence). In nucleotides, the CDR3 is TGTGCCAGTAGTCCCACGACAGCGCCCTACAATGAGCAGTTCTTC. This translates into CASSPTTAPYNEQFF.

The chain uses TRBV19 and TRBJ2-1; the D gene is possibly TRBD2 (6 bases). There are 14 residues in the CDR3. CDR1 LNHDA and CDR2 SQIVND come from the germline V gene (reference sequence). The ends were cut back, 7 bases at V and 0 bases at J, with 10 bases in the middle. CDR3 sequence reads: CASTPGGSYNEQFF. CDR3 nucleotide sequence: TGTGCCAGTACCCCCGGGGGCTCCTACAATGAGCAGTTCTTC.

V and J are TRBV6-5 and TRBJ2-7; 12 bases align to TRBD2. The CDR3 sequence is 15 residues long. Germline lookup yields CDR1 MNHEY and CDR2 SVGAGI. The ends lost 0 bases at V and 4 bases at J; junction bases unmatched: 1. The chain's CDR3 is CASSYSTSGGYEQYF. The CDR3 DNA is TGTGCCAGCAGTTACTCTACTAGCGGGGGGTACGAGCAGTACTTC.

This clone occurred once. The CDR3 is CASSRKPQGPTDTQYF. CDR3 nucleotide sequence: TGTGCCAGCAGCCGCAAGCCACAGGGGCCCACAGATACGCAGTATTTT. The rearrangement uses TRBV3-1 (or the pseudogene TRBV3-2) and TRBJ2-3, with 7 positions matching TRBD1. Germline trimming cut 4 bases from V and 2 bases from J; bases unmatched to any gene: 9. CDR3 size: 16 residues. Looked up from germline, CDR1 is LGHDT and CDR2 is YNNKEL (reference sequence).

The genes are TRBV6-2 or TRBV6-3 and TRBJ2-1; 12 nucleotides line up with TRBD2. J was trimmed by 10 bases and V by 6 bases; bases with no gene match: 13. CDR3 length equals 16 residues. Germline V gene lookup returns CDR1 MNHEY and CDR2 SVGEGT. Here the CDR3 reads CASSLTGLAGLWEQFF. The CDR3 coding sequence is TGTGCCAGCAGCCTGACTGGACTAGCGGGGTTATGGGAGCAGTTCTTC.

The chain combines TRBV11-2 with TRBJ2-5, with 9 bases lining up with TRBD2. Germline V gene data show CDR1 as SGHAT and CDR2 as FQNNGV. The CDR3 totals 16 residues. Losses at the gene ends were 1 base for V and 5 bases for J; bases not matched to a gene: 8. CDR3 bases: TGTGCCAGCAGCTTAGTGGCGGGAGGGCCACGGGAGACCCAGTACTTC. Translating gives CASSLVAGGPRETQYF.

The V and J genes are TRBV6-2 or TRBV6-3 and TRBJ1-1; D ambiguous. Germline values: CDR1 MNHEY, CDR2 SVGEGT. Trimming pared 5 bases from V and 3 bases from J, leaving 13 bases between. The CDR3 is 14 amino acids. The DNA of the CDR3 is TGTGCCAGCAGTCACGAGGGTTACGACACTGAAGCTTTCTTT. The encoded protein is CASSHEGYDTEAFF.

This chain joins TRBV7-2 and TRBJ1-5; possible D gene TRBD1, 5 bases. Germline V lookup: CDR1 SGHTA, CDR2 FQGNSA. V was pared by 0 bases and J by 7 bases, with 16 bases between. The CDR3 is made up of 16 amino acids. Here the CDR3 DNA reads TGTGCCAGCAGCTTAGCTAGCAGGGCGTCGCGGCAGCCCCAGCATTTT. Residues: CASSLASRASRQPQHF.

The chain carries TRBV6-5 and TRBJ2-1, with 8 bases identical to TRBD2. The CDR3 has 13 residues. Per germline, CDR1 MNHEY and CDR2 SVGAGI. The junction had 7 bases not matched to a gene; V was cut back by 6 bases and J by 9 bases. The CDR3 DNA sequence: TGTGCCAGCAGACAAAGCGGGAGCATTGAGCAGTTCTTC. Its protein is CASRQSGSIEQFF.

This clone was seen a single time. V and J are TRBV18 and TRBJ1-2; a weak D match, TRBD1 (6 bases). Trimming pared 3 bases from V and 8 bases from J, leaving 22 bases between. This CDR3 is 16 amino acids long. Germline loops: CDR1 KGHSH, CDR2 LQKENI. CDR3 coding DNA: TGTGCCAGCTCACCTAGATACCCAGGGGTTTCAAGCGGCTACACCTTC. Encoded protein: CASSPRYPGVSSGYTF.

The CDR3 sequence is CASSVAGAAYGYTF. The CDR3 DNA is TGTGCCAGCAGTGTGGCAGGGGCCGCCTATGGCTACACCTTC. The chain is built from TRBV2 and TRBJ1-2, with D possibly being TRBD1 (6 bases). Trimming shortened V by 4 bases and J by 4 bases, and 13 bases separated the two germline ends. There are 14 residues in the CDR3. Germline-derived CDR1 and CDR2 are SNHLY and FYNNEI.

In DNA form, the CDR3 reads TGTGCCACCAGCAGAGCGCTGAGGGATACGCAGTATTTT. It is translated as CATSRALRDTQYF. This rearrangement joins TRBV15 to TRBJ2-3; D is undetermined. Trimming took 1 base from V and 6 from J, leaving 8 bases between them. Germline CDR1 LNHNV, CDR2 YYDKDF (reference sequence). The CDR3 length is 13 residues.